These 13 T cell receptor beta chains originate from one sample sequenced in a study of T cell repertoires in cytomegalovirus infection (dated by TCRdb to between 2019 and 2020). The instrument was an Illumina HiSeq 1500. TCRdb reran the public reads through fastp at Q25 and MiXCR, keeping productive beta chains. Every CDR3 protein is listed once, alongside the most common genes and DNA of its rows. Present in this sample are 500,000 or so distinct CDR3 sequences, 15% to 20% of which were seen just once. Approximately 24% of the sample is taken by the ten largest. Source material: CD8+ T cells from PBMCs. These receptors originate from a human donor in good health (CMV status not recorded). Some clones in this sample may be carry-over from other donors' samples.

This clonotype turned up a few times. The chain employs TRBV19 and TRBJ1-6; no firm D call. This CDR3 is built from 17 residues. CDR1 and CDR2 from the germline V gene are LNHDA and SQIVND (reference sequence). Trimming removed 1 base from V and 5 bases from J, with 15 bases in between. The CDR3 sequence: CASSIAGGVPNNSPLHF. Here the CDR3 DNA reads TGTGCCAGTAGTATAGCAGGCGGAGTACCAAATAATTCACCCCTCCACTTT.

This clonotype was detected many times. The chain couples TRBV11-2 to TRBJ1-1; D is unresolved. CDR1 and CDR2 (germline): SGHAT, FQNNGV. The CDR3 length is 13 residues. With 5 bases removed from V and 3 bases from J, the gap between germline ends came to 10 bases. This CDR3 is CASSDPLYTEAFF. The CDR3 region has the DNA TGTGCCAGCAGCGACCCCCTTTACACTGAAGCTTTCTTT.

The J gene is TRBJ2-1, the V gene TRBV24-1; 8 bases are a match to TRBD2. The CDR3 is 15 amino acids. CDR1 is KGHDR and CDR2 is SFDVKD in the germline V gene. Germline trimming cut 4 bases from V and 2 bases from J; bases unmatched to any gene: 3. The chain's CDR3 is CATSDLSGTYNEQFF. The CDR3 nucleotides read TGTGCCACCAGTGACCTTAGCGGGACCTACAATGAGCAGTTCTTC.

This clonotype was found a few times. The chain carries TRBV11-2 and TRBJ2-1, with 11 positions matching TRBD2. CDR1 is SGHAT, CDR2 FQNNGV, per germline. Trimming cost V 5 bases and J 12 bases; bases outside gene matches: 12. The CDR3 runs 15 residues. In nucleotides, the CDR3 is TGTGCCAGCAGCCCCGGACTAGCGGGTTTTGATGGGCAGTTCTTC. This translates into CASSPGLAGFDGQFF.

This clonotype was counted a few times. The chain couples TRBV6-6 to TRBJ1-4, with D hard to call. Germline CDR1 reads MNHNY; CDR2 reads SVGAGI (reference sequence). The CDR3 spans 13 residues. In DNA, the CDR3 is TGTGCAGAGGGAAGTGGGGATAATGAAGGACTGTTTTTT. Translated: CAEGSGDNEGLFF.

This clonotype has at least ten counts. J is TRBJ1-3 and V is TRBV12-3 or TRBV12-4, with no clear D. V lost 3 bases to trimming and J lost 0 bases, with 6 bases between them. The CDR3 has 14 amino acids. The CDR3 here is CASSLQLSGNTIYF. CDR3 in DNA: TGTGCCAGCAGTTTGCAACTCTCTGGAAACACCATATATTTT.

This clonotype occurred many times. The chain joins TRBV10-3 to TRBJ2-6, with TRBD1 matching 12 bases. J was trimmed by 4 bases and V by 1 base; bases with no gene match: 17. Germline CDR1 is ENHRY and CDR2 is SYGVKD. The length of the CDR3 is 22 residues. CDR3 protein: CAISEYRPGQGANGSGANVLTF. DNA of the CDR3: TGTGCCATCAGTGAGTACCGGCCGGGACAGGGGGCGAATGGTTCGGGGGCCAACGTCCTGACTTTC.

A remark on this clonotype: This likely comes from a read error, as the CDR3 has no conserved phenylalanine or tryptophan at its end. The chain recombines TRBV28 with TRBJ2-1; 8 bases are a match to TRBD2. CDR3 length: 14 residues. V lost 7 bases, J lost 2 bases, and 4 bases stayed unmatched. Germline loops: CDR1 MDHEN, CDR2 SYDVKM. CDR3 sequence: CASTREGTYNEQFL. CDR3 nucleotides: TGTGCCAGCACCCGGGAGGGAACCTACAATGAGCAGTTCTTA.

The J gene is TRBJ1-4, the V gene TRBV28; 7 positions match TRBD1. Germline CDR1 is MDHEN and CDR2 is SYDVKM. The trim removed 6 bases at V and 8 bases at J, leaving 9 bases unmatched. This CDR3 is built from 14 residues. In nucleotides, the CDR3 is TGTGCCAGCAGCGTGACAGGGTTTGGGGAAAAACTGTTTTTT. It translates to CASSVTGFGEKLFF.

This clonotype was observed at least ten times. As DNA, the CDR3 is TGCGCCAGCAGCCAAGGTCCCGGATTGAACACTGAAGCTTTCTTT. Translation: CASSQGPGLNTEAFF. This chain connects TRBV4-1 to TRBJ1-1; D uncertain. Germline V gene data show CDR1 as MGHRA and CDR2 as YSYEKL. V shed 1 base and J shed 0 bases, with 9 bases lying between them. CDR3 length equals 15 residues.

This clonotype was recorded many times. The gene calls are TRBV12-3 or TRBV12-4 and TRBJ1-2, with D uncertain. The CDR3 sequence is 15 residues long. V shed 1 base and J shed 2 bases, with 11 bases lying between them. CDR3 sequence (DNA): TGTGCCAGCAGTTTAGTAATGGGTGGGAACTATGGCTACACCTTC. Protein sequence: CASSLVMGGNYGYTF.

The chain employs TRBV7-4 and TRBJ2-7; 9 bases agree with TRBD1. The CDR3 sequence is 15 residues long. In germline, CDR1 is SGHVT, CDR2 SQSDAQ. The V gene end was trimmed by 3 bases and the J gene end by 5 bases; junction bases not matched to a gene: 8. CDR3 DNA: TGTGCCAGCAGCTTCGTAGTACAGGGGGCCGACGAGCAGTACTTC. Translated: CASSFVVQGADEQYF.

The sample holds many counts of this clonotype. DNA for the CDR3: TGTGCCAGCAGTTACGGCAGCTCCTATAATTCACCCCTCCACTTT. As protein: CASSYGSSYNSPLHF. This chain joins TRBV6-2 or TRBV6-3 and TRBJ1-6; D not resolved. The CDR3 covers 15 residues. The germline CDR1 and CDR2 sequences are MNHEY and SVGEGT. V lost 2 bases and J 0 bases, leaving 5 bases between the germline ends.